One sample yielded the 9 T cell receptor beta chains listed below, sequenced in a study of blood T cell repertoires in COVID-19. The repertoire was sequenced with immunoSEQ multiplex PCR; TCRdb's copy has only in-frame clones and lacks some. The table has 350,000 to 500,000 clones, roughly 88% seen once. Sequencing was carried out using PBMCs or T cells enriched from blood (not recorded which). Every receptor here comes from a woman in her late teens or twenties who had been exposed to COVID-19.

The CDR3 here is CASSMTTGGQPQHF. As DNA, the CDR3 is TGTGCCAGTAGTATGACGACAGGCGGGCAGCCCCAGCATTTT. The chain recombines TRBV19 with TRBJ1-5, with D possibly matching TRBD1 (6 bases). The CDR3 has 14 residues. Germline V gives CDR1 LNHDA, CDR2 SQIVND (reference sequence). V was clipped by 3 bases and J by 7 bases, with 13 bases between them.

In its sample, this clone was seen once. The J gene is TRBJ2-1, the V gene TRBV2; possible D gene TRBD2, 5 bases. This CDR3 is 14 amino acids long. In germline, CDR1 is SNHLY, CDR2 FYNNEI. Trimming cost V 1 base and J 15 bases, with 19 bases left between them. CDR3 in amino acids: CASSEESEAAPRFF. Here the CDR3 DNA reads TGTGCCAGCAGTGAAGAGTCGGAGGCAGCCCCCCGGTTCTTC.

This CDR3 is CASSIGQNTDTQYF. DNA for the CDR3: TGTGCCAGTAGTATCGGACAAAACACAGATACGCAGTATTTT. The chain is built from TRBV19 and TRBJ2-3; D might be TRBD1 (5 bases). V gave up 3 bases and J gave up 2 bases, with 9 bases separating them. CDR1 and CDR2 from the germline V gene are LNHDA and SQIVND (reference sequence). This CDR3 has 14 amino acids.

The genes are TRBV19 and TRBJ2-3; D might be TRBD2 (6 bases). Trimming removed 5 bases at V and 7 bases at J, with 7 bases between. Looked up from germline, CDR1 is LNHDA and CDR2 is SQIVND (reference sequence). CDR3 length: 11 residues. The CDR3 sequence is CASSGTYTQYF. CDR3 bases: TGTGCCAGTAGTGGGACTTATACGCAGTATTTT.

The chain is built from TRBV6-2 or TRBV6-3 and TRBJ2-7; TRBD1 agrees at 11 bases. The germline gives CDR1 MNHEY, CDR2 SVGEGT. The trim removed 6 bases at V and 4 bases at J, leaving 14 bases unmatched. The CDR3 loop spans 17 amino acids. CDR3 protein: CASSPRTGTGGWYEQYF. The CDR3 DNA reads TGTGCCAGCAGCCCCCGTACCGGGACAGGGGGTTGGTACGAGCAGTACTTC.

J is TRBJ1-1 and V is TRBV29-1, with 9 positions matching TRBD1. J lost 0 bases, V lost 4 bases, and 3 bases had no gene match. Germline lookup yields CDR1 SQVTM and CDR2 ANQGSEA. The CDR3 has 14 amino acids. The CDR3 sequence is CSVARTGVNTEAFF. As DNA, the CDR3 is TGCAGCGTTGCTAGGACAGGGGTGAACACTGAAGCTTTCTTT.

This clone showed up just once. The chain has TRBV18 and TRBJ2-1; D is ambiguous. This CDR3 contains 12 residues. V gave up 5 bases and J gave up 7 bases, with 9 bases separating them. The V gene's germline CDR1 is KGHSH and CDR2 LQKENI. CDR3 coding DNA: TGTGCCAGCTCAACTAAAATGAATGAGCAGTTCTTC. Its protein is CASSTKMNEQFF.

The chain couples TRBV5-1 to TRBJ2-2; no reliable D call. Trimming took off 4 bases at V and 0 bases at J, with 10 bases between the two ends. The CDR3 has 15 amino acids. From germline, CDR1 is SGHRS and CDR2 YFSETQ. The CDR3: CASSLQVTNTGELFF. In nucleotides, the CDR3 is TGCGCCAGCAGCCTTCAGGTTACGAACACCGGGGAGCTGTTTTTT.

The chain couples TRBV4-2 to TRBJ2-7; 15 positions match TRBD2. CDR3 size: 16 residues. Germline values: CDR1 LGHNA, CDR2 YNFKEQ. J was trimmed by 4 bases and V by 4 bases; bases with no gene match: 5. The CDR3 DNA follows: TGTGCCAGCAGCCGAGGACTAGCGGGAGGGGGGTACGAGCAGTACTTC. This sequence encodes CASSRGLAGGGYEQYF.